The rows below give T cell receptor beta chains drawn from one sample of a study of blood T cell repertoires in COVID-19. Clones were sequenced by immunoSEQ multiplex PCR, and TCRdb holds only the in-frame ones, with some missing. Here the sample spans around 300,000 clones, roughly 88% being singletons. Sequenced material: peripheral blood. The receptors originated from a woman between 25 and 40 years old with COVID-19, enrolled during active disease. Both conserved end residues are part of each CDR3. A D gene is named only where the DNA matches it firmly. For some rows the clone size is stated as once, few or many, or as a class when expanded; others skip it.

. | TRBJ1-2 | . | TRBV6-5 | CASRGGGYGYTF | TGTGCCAGTCGGGGAGGCGGCTATGGCTACACCTTC
once | TRBJ1-6 | . | TRBV6-4 | CASSEDIYSPLHF | TGTGCCAGCAGTGAGGACATATATTCACCCCTCCACTTT
. | TRBJ2-5 | . | TRBV10-2 | CASSAHRVGETQYF | TGCGCCAGCAGTGCCCACAGGGTTGGAGAGACCCAGTACTTC
. | TRBJ2-3 | . | TRBV29-1 | CSGGRSTDTQYF | TGCAGCGGGGGTAGATCCACAGATACGCAGTATTTT
. | TRBJ1-2 | . | TRBV6-5 | CASSIRQRPNYGYTF | TGTGCCAGCAGTATCCGACAGCGACCTAACTATGGCTACACCTTC
. | TRBJ2-5 | TRBD2 | TRBV15 | CASSGTSGVQETQYF | TGTGCCTCATCCGGGACTAGCGGGGTCCAAGAGACCCAGTACTTC
. | TRBJ1-5 | . | TRBV10-2 | CASSEGGNSNQPQHF | TGCGCCAGCAGTGAAGGGGGAAATAGCAATCAGCCCCAGCATTTT
. | TRBJ2-2 | . | TRBV19 | CASSIDFESRSGELFF | TGTGCCAGTAGTATAGATTTCGAATCCCGGTCCGGGGAGCTGTTTTTT
once | TRBJ1-1 | . | TRBV30 | CAWSSRVNTEAFF | TGTGCCTGGAGTAGCAGGGTCAACACTGAAGCTTTCTTT
. | TRBJ1-3 | . | TRBV2 | CASSQGLGNTIYF | TGTGCCAGCAGTCAGGGGTTGGGAAACACCATATATTTT
. | TRBJ2-3 | TRBD2 | TRBV7-2 | CASSLASGGRGDTQYF | TGTGCCAGCAGCTTAGCTAGCGGGGGCCGTGGAGATACGCAGTATTTT
. | TRBJ1-3 | . | TRBV13 | CASSTSAWAPETGNTIYF | TGTGCCAGCAGTACGTCCGCCTGGGCGCCCGAAACTGGAAACACCATATATTTT
. | TRBJ1-6 | . | TRBV4-1 | CASSHRQGGNNSPLHF | TGCGCCAGCAGCCACAGGCAGGGAGGTAATAATTCACCCCTCCACTTT
. | TRBJ2-2 | . | TRBV11-2 | CASSPLVGITGELFF | TGTGCCAGCAGCCCACTAGTTGGAATAACCGGGGAGCTGTTTTTT
. | TRBJ2-3 | TRBD2 | TRBV29-1 | CSVTGLAGGTDTQYF | TGCAGCGTGACCGGACTAGCGGGGGGAACAGATACGCAGTATTTT
. | TRBJ1-2 | . | TRBV19 | CASSPLAARGYTF | TGTGCCAGTAGCCCGTTGGCGGCGCGGGGCTACACCTTC
. | TRBJ2-2 | . | TRBV6-6 | CASSHDTNTGELFF | TGTGCCAGCAGCCACGACACGAACACCGGGGAGCTGTTTTTT
once | TRBJ1-2 | . | TRBV19 | CASSTSAAGQNYGYTF | TGTGCCAGTAGTACGTCGGCTGCAGGCCAGAACTATGGCTACACCTTC
few | TRBJ2-3 | . | TRBV2 | CASRRTDTQYF | TGTGCCAGCAGGAGAACAGATACGCAGTATTTT
. | TRBJ1-1 | TRBD1 | TRBV6-4 | CASSNQPGQGGEAFF | TGTGCCAGCAGCAACCAACCGGGACAGGGGGGTGAAGCTTTCTTT
few | TRBJ2-3 | TRBD2 | TRBV6-2/TRBV6-3 | CASSYAGGGSDTQYF | TGTGCCAGCAGTTATGCGGGGGGGGGTTCAGATACGCAGTATTTT
. | TRBJ1-2 | TRBD1 | TRBV6-5 | CASSYSGQGRDGYTF | TGTGCCAGCAGTTACTCGGGACAGGGGAGGGATGGCTACACCTTC
. | TRBJ1-5 | TRBD1 | TRBV7-8 | CASSPNAGDRSNQPQHF | TGTGCCAGCAGCCCTAACGCGGGGGACAGGAGCAATCAGCCCCAGCATTTT
few | TRBJ2-3 | TRBD2 | TRBV10-2 | CASSVAGATDTQYF | TGCGCCAGCAGTGTAGCGGGGGCAACAGATACGCAGTATTTT
. | TRBJ2-1 | . | TRBV5-1 | CASSLVAQPDNEQFF | TGCGCCAGCAGCTTGGTGGCCCAACCCGACAATGAGCAGTTCTTC
. | TRBJ1-1 | . | TRBV7-9 | CASGNFEAFF | TGTGCCAGCGGTAACTTTGAAGCTTTCTTT
. | TRBJ1-2 | TRBD1 | TRBV5-5 | CASSPGTVNGYTF | TGTGCCAGCAGCCCCGGGACAGTGAATGGCTACACCTTC
. | TRBJ2-3 | . | TRBV5-1 | CASSLGTHTDTQYF | TGCGCCAGCAGCTTAGGGACTCATACAGATACGCAGTATTTT
. | TRBJ1-1 | TRBD1 | TRBV19 | CASSIGGGFTEAFF | TGTGCCAGTAGTATAGGAGGGGGCTTTACTGAAGCTTTCTTT
. | TRBJ1-1 | . | TRBV12-3/TRBV12-4 | CASSLGWSTEAFF | TGTGCCAGCAGTTTAGGGTGGAGCACTGAAGCTTTCTTT
. | TRBJ1-5 | . | TRBV28 | CASSLGQLNQPQHF | TGTGCCAGCAGTTTGGGGCAGCTAAATCAGCCCCAGCATTTT
. | TRBJ1-6 | TRBD1 | TRBV6-5 | CASSSGQDNSPLHF | TGTGCCAGCAGTTCCGGACAGGATAATTCACCCCTCCACTTT
. | TRBJ2-3 | . | TRBV4-2 | CASSQAQGGLSTDTQYF | TGTGCCAGCAGCCAAGCCCAGGGGGGATTGAGCACAGATACGCAGTATTTT
. | TRBJ1-6 | TRBD1 | TRBV7-2 | CASSRQGHSPLHF | TGTGCCAGCAGTCGACAGGGGCATTCACCCCTCCACTTT
. | TRBJ2-6 | . | TRBV18 | CATHSGAGANVLTF | TGTGCCACCCACTCAGGGGCTGGGGCCAACGTCCTGACTTTC
few | TRBJ2-7 | TRBD2 | TRBV7-2 | CASSPAGDPYEQYF | TGTGCCAGCAGCCCAGCGGGGGACCCCTACGAGCAGTACTTC
. | TRBJ2-1 | TRBD1 | TRBV12-3/TRBV12-4 | CASSGTDNEQFF | TGTGCCAGCAGTGGGACAGACAATGAGCAGTTCTTC
. | TRBJ1-5 | . | TRBV7-2 | CASSLLNQPQHF | TGTGCCAGCAGTCTACTAAATCAGCCCCAGCATTTT
. | TRBJ1-2 | . | TRBV5-4 | CASNLERGGGGYTF | TGTGCCAGCAACCTCGAACGGGGGGGCGGGGGCTACACCTTC
. | TRBJ1-5 | . | TRBV4-1 | CASSNMGLSNQPQHF | TGCGCCAGCAGCAACATGGGACTTAGCAATCAGCCCCAGCATTTT
. | TRBJ1-2 | . | TRBV7-8 | CASSPYRANYGYTF | TGTGCCAGCAGCCCCTACAGGGCTAACTATGGCTACACCTTC
. | TRBJ1-5 | . | TRBV27 | CASRFSGNQPQHF | TGTGCCAGCAGATTTAGCGGCAATCAGCCCCAGCATTTT
. | TRBJ1-5 | . | TRBV6-1 | CASSDSLYRGFQPQHF | TGTGCCAGCAGTGATTCCCTTTATCGGGGGTTTCAGCCCCAGCATTTT
once | TRBJ2-1 | . | TRBV5-1 | CASSLASLNNEQFF | TGCGCCAGCAGCTTGGCTTCCTTAAACAATGAGCAGTTCTTC
. | TRBJ1-2 | TRBD1 | TRBV28 | CASSFTGGRYGYTF | TGTGCCAGCAGTTTCACAGGGGGCCGGTATGGCTACACCTTC
. | TRBJ2-1 | TRBD2 | TRBV6-5 | CASSYLAGGYNEQFF | TGTGCCAGCAGTTACCTAGCGGGGGGGTACAATGAGCAGTTCTTC
. | TRBJ2-1 | . | TRBV7-9 | CASSLGDGRGGYNEQFF | TGTGCCAGCAGCTTAGGGGACGGGCGGGGTGGTTACAATGAGCAGTTCTTC
. | TRBJ2-1 | TRBD2 | TRBV13 | CASSLPHGLAGSSEQFF | TGTGCCAGCAGCCTCCCACACGGACTAGCGGGTAGTAGTGAGCAGTTCTTC
. | TRBJ1-2 | . | TRBV4-3 | CASSQVDRNYGYTF | TGCGCCAGCAGCCAAGTCGACAGGAACTATGGCTACACCTTC
. | TRBJ1-1 | . | TRBV7-2 | CASSLSLRSEAFF | TGTGCCAGCAGCTTATCGTTAAGGAGTGAAGCTTTCTTT
. | TRBJ1-1 | TRBD1 | TRBV7-9 | CASSLIGQGNTEAFF | TGTGCCAGCAGCTTAATTGGACAGGGGAACACTGAAGCTTTCTTT
. | TRBJ2-3 | TRBD2 | TRBV5-4 | CASRHRGGRLDTQYF | TGTGCCAGCAGACACCGGGGGGGGCGCCTAGATACGCAGTATTTT
. | TRBJ1-4 | TRBD1 | TRBV6-5 | CASRNRGFNEKLFF | TGTGCCAGCAGGAACAGGGGCTTCAATGAAAAACTGTTTTTT